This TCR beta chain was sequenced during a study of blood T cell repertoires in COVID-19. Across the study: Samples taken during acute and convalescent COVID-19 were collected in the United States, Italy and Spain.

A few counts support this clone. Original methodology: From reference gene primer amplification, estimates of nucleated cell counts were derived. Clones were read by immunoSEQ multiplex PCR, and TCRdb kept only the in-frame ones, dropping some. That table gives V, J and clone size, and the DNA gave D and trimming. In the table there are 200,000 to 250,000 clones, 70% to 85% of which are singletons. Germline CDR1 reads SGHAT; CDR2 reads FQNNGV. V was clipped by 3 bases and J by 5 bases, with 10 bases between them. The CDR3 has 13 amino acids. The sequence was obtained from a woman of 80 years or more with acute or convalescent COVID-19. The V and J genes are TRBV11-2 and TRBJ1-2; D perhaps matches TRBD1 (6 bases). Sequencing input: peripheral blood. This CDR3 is CASSFSQGYGYTF. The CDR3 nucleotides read TGTGCCAGCAGCTTCTCCCAGGGGTATGGCTACACCTTC.